This T cell receptor beta chain came from a study of blood T cell repertoires in COVID-19. V lost 0 bases and J 4 bases, leaving 18 bases between the germline ends. The CDR3 covers 17 residues. CDR1 SEHNR and CDR2 FQNEAQ come from the germline V gene (reference sequence). Generated by immunoSEQ multiplex PCR, the TCRdb table keeps only in-frame clones and is missing some. This table holds 200,000 to 250,000 clones, about four fifths found once. The sample holds one count of this clone. The sequence came from a woman aged 45 to 65 who had been exposed to COVID-19. The sequencing input was PBMCs or T cells enriched from blood (not recorded which). V and J are TRBV7-9 and TRBJ1-1; TRBD1 is a possible D gene (5 bases). The CDR3 region is CASSLARGRREGTEAFF. CDR3 coding DNA: TGTGCCAGCAGCTTAGCTAGGGGAAGACGGGAGGGCACTGAAGCTTTCTTT.